This TCR beta chain was found in a study of blood T cell repertoires in COVID-19. Overall study context: Collection of acute and convalescent COVID-19 samples took place in the United States, Italy and Spain. In each case, the material was cDNA or gDNA derived from T cells, B-cell-depleted T cells, or PBMCs.

The CDR3 contains 14 residues. V lost 4 bases and J lost 6; bases outside the gene matches: 4. CDR1 and CDR2 from the germline V gene are SGHRS and YFSETQ. Per the original methods: By means of reference gene primer amplification, nucleated cell counts were estimated. TCRdb's table, derived via immunoSEQ multiplex PCR, lists solely in-frame clones and lacks some. The D gene and trimming were derived from the DNA, and the V and J assignments and clone size from that table. Of around 72,000 clones detected, roughly 80% appear once; the ten largest clones hold 4.5%. The chain employs TRBV5-1 and TRBJ1-6, with 7 bases identical to TRBD1. Source material: peripheral blood. The source is a woman aged 60 to 75 with acute or convalescent COVID-19. The CDR3 sequence: CASSQGGINSPLHF. CDR3 coding DNA: TGCGCCAGCAGCCAAGGGGGCATTAATTCACCCCTCCACTTT.